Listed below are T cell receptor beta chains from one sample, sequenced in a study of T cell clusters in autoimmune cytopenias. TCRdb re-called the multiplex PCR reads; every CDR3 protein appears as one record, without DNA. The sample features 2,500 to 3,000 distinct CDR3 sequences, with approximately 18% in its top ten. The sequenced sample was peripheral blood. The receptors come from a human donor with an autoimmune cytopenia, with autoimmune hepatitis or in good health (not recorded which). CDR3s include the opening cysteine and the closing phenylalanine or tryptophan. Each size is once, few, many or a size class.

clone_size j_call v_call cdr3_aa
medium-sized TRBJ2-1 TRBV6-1 CASSGWGQGLKNEQFF